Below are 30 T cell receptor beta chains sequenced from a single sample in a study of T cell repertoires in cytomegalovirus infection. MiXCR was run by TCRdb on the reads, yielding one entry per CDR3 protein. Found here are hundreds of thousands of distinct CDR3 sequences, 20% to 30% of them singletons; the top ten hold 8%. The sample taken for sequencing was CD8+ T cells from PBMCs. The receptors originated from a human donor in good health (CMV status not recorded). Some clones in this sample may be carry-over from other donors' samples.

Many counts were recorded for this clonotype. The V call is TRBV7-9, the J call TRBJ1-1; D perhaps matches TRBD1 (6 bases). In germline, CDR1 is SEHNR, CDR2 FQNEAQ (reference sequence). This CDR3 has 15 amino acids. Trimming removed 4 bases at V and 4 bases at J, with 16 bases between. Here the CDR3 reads CASSSQQGLGTEAFF. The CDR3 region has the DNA TGTGCCAGCAGCTCCCAACAGGGCCTCGGCACTGAAGCTTTCTTT.

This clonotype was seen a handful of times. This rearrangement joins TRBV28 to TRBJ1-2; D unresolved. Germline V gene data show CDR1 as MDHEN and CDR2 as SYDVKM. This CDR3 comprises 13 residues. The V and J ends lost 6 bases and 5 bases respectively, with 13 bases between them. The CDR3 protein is CASSPHGVYGYTF. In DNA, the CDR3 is TGTGCCAGCAGCCCACATGGGGTGTATGGCTACACCTTC.

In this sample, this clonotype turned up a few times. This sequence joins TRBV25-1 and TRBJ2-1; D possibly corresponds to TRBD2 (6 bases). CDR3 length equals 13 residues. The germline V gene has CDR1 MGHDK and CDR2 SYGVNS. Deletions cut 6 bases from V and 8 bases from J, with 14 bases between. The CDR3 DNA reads TGTGCCAGCAGAACTAGCAGTTACTATGAGCAGTTCTTC. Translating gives CASRTSSYYEQFF.

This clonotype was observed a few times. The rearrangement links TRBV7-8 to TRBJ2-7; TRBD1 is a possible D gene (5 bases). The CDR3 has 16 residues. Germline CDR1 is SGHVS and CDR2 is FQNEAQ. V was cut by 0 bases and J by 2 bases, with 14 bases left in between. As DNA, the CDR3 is TGTGCCAGCAGCTTAGCGAAGCAGGGTGCTGCCTACGAGCAGTACGTC. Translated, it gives CASSLAKQGAAYEQYV.

Written as DNA, the CDR3 is TGCGCCAGCAGGACAGGGGGGGAGCTGTTTTTT. Translating gives CASRTGGELFF. The J gene is TRBJ2-2, the V gene TRBV10-2; 7 nucleotides line up with TRBD1. There are 11 residues in the CDR3. Germline V CDR1 and CDR2: WSHSY, SAAADI. V shed 6 bases and J 8 bases; nucleotides not matched to a gene: 0.

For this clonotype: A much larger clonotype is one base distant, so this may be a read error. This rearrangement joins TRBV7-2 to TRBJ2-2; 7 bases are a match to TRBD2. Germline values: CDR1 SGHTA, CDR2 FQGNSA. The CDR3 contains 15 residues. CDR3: CVSTSSGAYTGELFF. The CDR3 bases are TGTGTCAGCACCAGCAGCGGGGCGTACACCGGGGAGCTGTTTTTT.

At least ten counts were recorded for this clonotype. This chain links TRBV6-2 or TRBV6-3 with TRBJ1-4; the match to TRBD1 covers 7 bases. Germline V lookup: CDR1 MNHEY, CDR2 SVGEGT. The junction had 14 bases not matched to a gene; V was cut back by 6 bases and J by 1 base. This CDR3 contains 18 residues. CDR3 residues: CASSDGQDLALTNEKLFF. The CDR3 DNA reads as TGTGCCAGCAGCGATGGACAGGATCTGGCCCTAACTAATGAAAAACTGTTTTTT.

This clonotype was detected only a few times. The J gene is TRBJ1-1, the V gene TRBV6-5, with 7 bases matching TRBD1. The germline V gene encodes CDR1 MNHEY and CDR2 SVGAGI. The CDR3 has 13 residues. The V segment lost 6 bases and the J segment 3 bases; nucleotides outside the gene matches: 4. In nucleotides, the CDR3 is TGTGCCAGCAGCACCGACAGGGACACTGAAGCTTTCTTT. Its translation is CASSTDRDTEAFF.

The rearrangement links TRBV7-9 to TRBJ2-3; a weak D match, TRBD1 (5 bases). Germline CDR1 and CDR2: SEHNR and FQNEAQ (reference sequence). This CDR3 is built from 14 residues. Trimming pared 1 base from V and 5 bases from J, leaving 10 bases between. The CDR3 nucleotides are TGTGCCAGCAGCTTAGTGCAGGGTAAAGATACGCAGTATTTT. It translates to CASSLVQGKDTQYF.

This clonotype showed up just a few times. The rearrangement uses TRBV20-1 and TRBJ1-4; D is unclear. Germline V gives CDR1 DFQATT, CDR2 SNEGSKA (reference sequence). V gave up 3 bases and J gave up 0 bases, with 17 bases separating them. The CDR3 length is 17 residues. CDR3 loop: CSARPGPNGPTNEKLFF. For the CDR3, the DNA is TGCAGTGCTAGGCCCGGGCCAAACGGCCCAACTAATGAAAAACTGTTTTTT.

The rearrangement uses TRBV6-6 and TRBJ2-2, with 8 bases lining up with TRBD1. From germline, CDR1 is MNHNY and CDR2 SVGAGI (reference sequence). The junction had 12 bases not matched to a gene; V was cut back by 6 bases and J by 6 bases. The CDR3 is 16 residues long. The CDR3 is CASRSGTGSGSGELFF. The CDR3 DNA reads TGTGCCAGCAGGTCCGGGACAGGATCTGGTTCCGGGGAGCTGTTTTTT.

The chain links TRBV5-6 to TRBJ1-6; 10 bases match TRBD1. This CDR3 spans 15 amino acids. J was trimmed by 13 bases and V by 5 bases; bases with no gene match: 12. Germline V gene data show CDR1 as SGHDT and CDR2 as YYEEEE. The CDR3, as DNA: TGTGCCAGCAGTTCCGGGACAGGGGTTTTTAGGCCCCTCCACTTT. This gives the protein CASSSGTGVFRPLHF. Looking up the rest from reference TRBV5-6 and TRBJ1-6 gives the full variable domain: DAGVTQSPTHLIKTRGQQVTLRCSPKSGHDTVSWYQQALGQGPQFIFQYYEEEERQRGNFPDRFSGHQFPNYSSELNVNALLLGDSALYLCASSSGTGVFRPLHFGNGTRLTVT.

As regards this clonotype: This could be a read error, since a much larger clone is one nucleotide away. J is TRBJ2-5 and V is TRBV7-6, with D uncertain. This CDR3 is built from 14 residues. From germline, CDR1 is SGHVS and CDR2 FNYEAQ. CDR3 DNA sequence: TGTGCCAGCAGCTTAGCTGGCAGTGAAGAGACCCGGTACTTC. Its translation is CASSLAGSEETRYF.

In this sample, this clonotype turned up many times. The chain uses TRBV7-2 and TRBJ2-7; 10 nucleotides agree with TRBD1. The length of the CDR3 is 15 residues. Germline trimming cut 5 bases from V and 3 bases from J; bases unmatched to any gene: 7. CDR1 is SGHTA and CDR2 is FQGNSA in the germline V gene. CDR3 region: CASSMGQGIHYEQYF. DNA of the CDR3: TGTGCCAGCAGCATGGGACAGGGGATCCACTACGAGCAGTACTTC. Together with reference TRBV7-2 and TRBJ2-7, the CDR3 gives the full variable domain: GAGVSQSPSNKVTEKGKDVELRCDPISGHTALYWYRQSLGQGLEFLIYFQGNSAPDKSGLPSDRFSAERTGGSVSTLTIQRTQQEDSAVYLCASSMGQGIHYEQYFGPGTRLTVT.

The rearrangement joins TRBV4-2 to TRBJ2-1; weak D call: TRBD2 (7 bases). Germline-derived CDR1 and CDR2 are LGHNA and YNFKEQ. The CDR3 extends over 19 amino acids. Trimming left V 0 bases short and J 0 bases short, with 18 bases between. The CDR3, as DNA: TGTGCCAGCAGCCAAGACTGGGCGGGGGACACTCACTCCTACAATGAGCAGTTCTTC. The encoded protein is CASSQDWAGDTHSYNEQFF.

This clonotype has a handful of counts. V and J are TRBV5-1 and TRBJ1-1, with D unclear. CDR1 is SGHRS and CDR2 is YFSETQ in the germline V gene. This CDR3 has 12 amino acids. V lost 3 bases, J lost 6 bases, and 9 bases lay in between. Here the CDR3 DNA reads TGCGCCAGCAGCTCGAGGTCTGCTGAAGCTTTCTTT. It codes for CASSSRSAEAFF. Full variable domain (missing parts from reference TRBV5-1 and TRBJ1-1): KAGVTQTPRYLIKTRGQQVTLSCSPISGHRSVSWYQQTPGQGLQFLFEYFSETQRNKGNFPGRFSGRQFSNSRSEMNVSTLELGDSALYLCASSSRSAEAFFGQGTRLTVV.

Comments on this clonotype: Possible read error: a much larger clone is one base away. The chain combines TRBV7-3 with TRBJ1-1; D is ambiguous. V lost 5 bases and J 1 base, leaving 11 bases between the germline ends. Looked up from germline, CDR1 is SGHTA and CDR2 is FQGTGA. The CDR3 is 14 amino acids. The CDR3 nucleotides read TGTGCCAGCAGCCTCCATCCCACGAACACTGAAGCTTTCTTT. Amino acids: CASSLHPTNTEAFF.

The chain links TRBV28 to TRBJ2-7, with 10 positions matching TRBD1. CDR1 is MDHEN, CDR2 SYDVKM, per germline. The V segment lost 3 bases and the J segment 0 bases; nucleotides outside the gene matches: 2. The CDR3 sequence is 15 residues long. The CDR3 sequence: CASSFGTGASYEQYV. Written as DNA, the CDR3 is TGTGCCAGCAGTTTTGGGACAGGGGCCTCCTACGAGCAGTACGTC.

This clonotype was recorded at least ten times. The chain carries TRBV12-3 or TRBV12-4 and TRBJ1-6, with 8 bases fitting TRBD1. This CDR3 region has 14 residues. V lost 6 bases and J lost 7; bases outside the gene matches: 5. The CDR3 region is CASRGGQANSPLHF. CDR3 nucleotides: TGTGCCAGCAGGGGGGGACAGGCCAATTCACCCCTCCACTTT.

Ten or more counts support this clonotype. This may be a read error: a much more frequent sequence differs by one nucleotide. The CDR3: CASSPWTSTDTQYF. In DNA, the CDR3 is TGTGCCAGCAGCCCCTGGACTAGCACAGATACGCAGTATTTT. The chain employs TRBV7-8 and TRBJ2-3, with D maybe TRBD2 (5 bases). Germline V gives CDR1 SGHVS, CDR2 FQNEAQ. The length of the CDR3 is 14 residues. V was pared by 5 bases and J by 0 bases, with 9 bases between.

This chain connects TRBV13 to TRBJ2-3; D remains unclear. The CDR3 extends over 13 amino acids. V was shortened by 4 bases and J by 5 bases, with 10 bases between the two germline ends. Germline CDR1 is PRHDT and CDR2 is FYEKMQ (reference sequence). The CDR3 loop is CASSYRTEDTQYF. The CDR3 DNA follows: TGTGCCAGCAGCTACCGGACGGAAGATACGCAGTATTTT.

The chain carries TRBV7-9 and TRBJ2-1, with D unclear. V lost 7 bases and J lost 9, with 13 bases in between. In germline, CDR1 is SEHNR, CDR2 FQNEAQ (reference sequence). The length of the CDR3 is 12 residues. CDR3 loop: CASMAIVGEQFF. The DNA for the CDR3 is TGTGCCAGCATGGCCATCGTAGGTGAGCAGTTCTTC.

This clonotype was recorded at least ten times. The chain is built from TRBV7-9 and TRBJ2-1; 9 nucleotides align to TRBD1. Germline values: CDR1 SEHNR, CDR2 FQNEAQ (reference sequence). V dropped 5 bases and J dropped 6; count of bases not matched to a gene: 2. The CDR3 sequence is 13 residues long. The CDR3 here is CASSPDRGNEQFF. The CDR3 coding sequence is TGTGCCAGCAGCCCGGACAGGGGCAATGAGCAGTTCTTC.

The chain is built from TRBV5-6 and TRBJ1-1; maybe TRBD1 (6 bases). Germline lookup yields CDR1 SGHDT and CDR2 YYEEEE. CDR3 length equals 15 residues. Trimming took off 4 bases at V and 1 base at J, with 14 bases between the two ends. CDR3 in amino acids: CASSLLTTGNTEAFF. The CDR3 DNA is TGTGCCAGCAGCCTCCTTACGACAGGGAACACTGAAGCTTTCTTT.

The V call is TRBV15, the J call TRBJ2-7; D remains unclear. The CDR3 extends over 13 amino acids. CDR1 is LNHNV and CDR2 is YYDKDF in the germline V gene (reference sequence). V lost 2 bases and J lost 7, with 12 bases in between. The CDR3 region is CATSRSRVGEQYV. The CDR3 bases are TGTGCCACCAGCAGATCGAGAGTGGGTGAGCAGTACGTC.

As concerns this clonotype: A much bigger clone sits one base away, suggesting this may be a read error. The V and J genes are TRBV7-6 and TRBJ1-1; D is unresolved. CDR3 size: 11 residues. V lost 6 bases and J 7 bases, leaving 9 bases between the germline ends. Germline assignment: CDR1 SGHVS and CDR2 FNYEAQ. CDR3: CASRDGDEAFF. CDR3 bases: TGTGCCAGCAGGGATGGGGATGAAGCTTTCTTT.

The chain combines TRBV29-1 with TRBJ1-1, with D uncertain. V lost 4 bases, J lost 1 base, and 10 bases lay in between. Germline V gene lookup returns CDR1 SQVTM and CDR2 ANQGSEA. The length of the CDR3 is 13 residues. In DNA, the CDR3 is TGCAGCGTTGGGGAAACTGGGAACACTGAAGCTTTCTTT. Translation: CSVGETGNTEAFF. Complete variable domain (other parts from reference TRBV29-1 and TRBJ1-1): SAVISQKPSRDICQRGTSLTIQCQVDSQVTMMFWYRQQPGQSLTLIATANQGSEATYESGFVIDKFPISRPNLTFSTLTVSNMSPEDSSIYLCSVGETGNTEAFFGQGTRLTVV.

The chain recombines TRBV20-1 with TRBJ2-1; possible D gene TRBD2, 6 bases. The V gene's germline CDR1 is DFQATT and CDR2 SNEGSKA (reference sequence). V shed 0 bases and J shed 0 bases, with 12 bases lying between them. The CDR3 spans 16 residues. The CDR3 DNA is TGCAGTGCTAGAGATTTGGCGGGGAGCTCCTACAATGAGCAGTTCTTC. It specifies CSARDLAGSSYNEQFF.

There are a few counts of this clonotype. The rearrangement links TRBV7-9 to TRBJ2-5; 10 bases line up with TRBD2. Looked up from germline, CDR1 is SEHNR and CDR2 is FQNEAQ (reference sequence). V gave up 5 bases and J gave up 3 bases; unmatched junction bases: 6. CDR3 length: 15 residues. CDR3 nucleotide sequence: TGTGCCAGCAGCCCGGGGACTAGCGTGGAAGAGACCCAGTACTTC. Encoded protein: CASSPGTSVEETQYF.

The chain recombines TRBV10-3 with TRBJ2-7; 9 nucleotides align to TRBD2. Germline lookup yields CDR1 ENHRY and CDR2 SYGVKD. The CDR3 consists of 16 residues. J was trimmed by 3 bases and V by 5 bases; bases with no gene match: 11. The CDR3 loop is CAISSLERGVLYEQYF. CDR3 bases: TGTGCCATCAGTAGCCTCGAGCGGGGGGTCCTCTACGAGCAGTACTTC.